These T cell receptor beta chains were read from a single sample in a study of metastatic and nonmetastatic thyroid tumors. MiXCR was used by TCRdb to re-call the PCR reads. The sample lists over 10,000 clones, approximately 22% occurring once. The sample comprised blood. The receptors stem from a female donor with papillary thyroid cancer or a benign thyroid nodule (not recorded which). Some clones in this sample may be carry-over from other donors' samples. The conserved cysteine and the conserved F or W are not part of the CDR3 here. Each record gives: CDR3 length, V gene, D gene, clone size, CDR3 protein. The D gene is left open where the match is weak. Some rows have no size entry. The others give once, few or many, or a class for an expanded clone.

len: 12; v_gene: TRBV2; d_gene: -; abundance: few; CDR3aa: ASRVGFKGTEAF
len: 13; v_gene: TRBV19; d_gene: TRBD2; abundance: few; CDR3aa: ASSISGGPGNEQF
len: 14; v_gene: TRBV28; d_gene: TRBD1; abundance: medium-sized; CDR3aa: ASRAGQGVYNSPLH
len: 14; v_gene: TRBV7-9; d_gene: -; abundance: many; CDR3aa: ASSFAIGSSNQPQH
len: 13; v_gene: TRBV20-1; d_gene: TRBD2; abundance: many; CDR3aa: SATPSGATYNEQF
len: 12; v_gene: TRBV20-1; d_gene: -; abundance: many; CDR3aa: SARGRTAEETQY
len: 12; v_gene: TRBV11-2; d_gene: -; abundance: many; CDR3aa: ASSHLQGWHGYT
len: 13; v_gene: TRBV15; d_gene: -; abundance: -; CDR3aa: ATSIYRGYGQPQH
len: 13; v_gene: TRBV18; d_gene: TRBD2; abundance: -; CDR3aa: ASSGTSGSPDAQY
len: 13; v_gene: TRBV4-1; d_gene: TRBD2; abundance: many; CDR3aa: ASSHGWTSGGEQF
len: 9; v_gene: TRBV20-1; d_gene: -; abundance: -; CDR3aa: SASVRSEQY
len: 13; v_gene: TRBV19; d_gene: TRBD1; abundance: many; CDR3aa: ASSIGQGKADTQY
len: 14; v_gene: TRBV28; d_gene: TRBD2; abundance: medium-sized; CDR3aa: ASSLLAGDLQETQY